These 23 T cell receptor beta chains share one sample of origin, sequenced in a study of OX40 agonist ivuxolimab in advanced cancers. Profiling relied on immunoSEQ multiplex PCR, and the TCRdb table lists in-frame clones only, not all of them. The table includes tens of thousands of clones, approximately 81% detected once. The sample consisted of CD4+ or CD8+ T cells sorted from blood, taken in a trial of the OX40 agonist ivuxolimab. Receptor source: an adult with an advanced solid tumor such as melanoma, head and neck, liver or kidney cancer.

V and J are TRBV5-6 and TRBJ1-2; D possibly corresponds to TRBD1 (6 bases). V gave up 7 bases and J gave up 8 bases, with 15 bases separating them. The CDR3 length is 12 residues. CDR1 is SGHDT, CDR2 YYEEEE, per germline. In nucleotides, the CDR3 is TGTGCCAGCCAGGGGTTACACCCGGGCTACACCTTC. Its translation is CASQGLHPGYTF.

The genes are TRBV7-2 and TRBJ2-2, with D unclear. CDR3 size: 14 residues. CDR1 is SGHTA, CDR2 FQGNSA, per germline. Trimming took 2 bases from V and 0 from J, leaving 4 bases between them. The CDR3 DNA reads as TGTGCCAGCAGCTTACAGACGAACACCGGGGAGCTGTTTTTT. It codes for CASSLQTNTGELFF. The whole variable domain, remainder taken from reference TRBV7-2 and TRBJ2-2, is GAGVSQSPSNKVTEKGKDVELRCDPISGHTALYWYRQSLGQGLEFLIYFQGNSAPDKSGLPSDRFSAERTGGSVSTLTIQRTQQEDSAVYLCASSLQTNTGELFFGEGSRLTVL.

The DNA of the CDR3 is TGCGCCAGCAGCCAAGAAGGATCAATCTATAGCAATCAGCCCCAGCATTTT. It translates to CASSQEGSIYSNQPQHF. V is TRBV4-1 and J is TRBJ1-5; D is unresolved. The germline V gene encodes CDR1 MGHRA and CDR2 YSYEKL. The CDR3 totals 17 residues. Between the trimmed V and J ends, which lost 0 bases and 0 bases, there was a span of 12 bases.

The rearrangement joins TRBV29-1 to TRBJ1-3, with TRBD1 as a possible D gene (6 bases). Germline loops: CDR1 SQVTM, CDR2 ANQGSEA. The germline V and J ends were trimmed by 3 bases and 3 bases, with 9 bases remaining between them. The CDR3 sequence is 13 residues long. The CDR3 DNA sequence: TGCAGCGTTGACAGGGGAGATGGAAACACCATATATTTT. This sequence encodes CSVDRGDGNTIYF.

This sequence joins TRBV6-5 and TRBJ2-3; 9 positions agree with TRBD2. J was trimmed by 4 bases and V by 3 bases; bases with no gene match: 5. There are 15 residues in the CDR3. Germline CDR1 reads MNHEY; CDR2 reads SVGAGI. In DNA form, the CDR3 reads TGTGCCAGCAGTTATGCGGGAGGGCCATCAGATACGCAGTATTTT. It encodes CASSYAGGPSDTQYF.

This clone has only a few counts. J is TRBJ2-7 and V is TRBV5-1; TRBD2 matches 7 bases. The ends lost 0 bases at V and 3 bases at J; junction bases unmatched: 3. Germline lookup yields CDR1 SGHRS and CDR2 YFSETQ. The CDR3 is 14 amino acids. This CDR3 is CASSLGSGIYEQYF. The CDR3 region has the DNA TGCGCCAGCAGCTTGGGGAGCGGGATCTACGAGCAGTACTTC.

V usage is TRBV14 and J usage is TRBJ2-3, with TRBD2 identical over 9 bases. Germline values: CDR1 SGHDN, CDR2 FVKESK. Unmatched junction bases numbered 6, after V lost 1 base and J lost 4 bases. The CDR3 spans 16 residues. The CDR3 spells CASSQVAGGPADTQYF. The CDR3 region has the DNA TGTGCCAGCAGCCAAGTGGCGGGGGGGCCGGCAGATACGCAGTATTTT.

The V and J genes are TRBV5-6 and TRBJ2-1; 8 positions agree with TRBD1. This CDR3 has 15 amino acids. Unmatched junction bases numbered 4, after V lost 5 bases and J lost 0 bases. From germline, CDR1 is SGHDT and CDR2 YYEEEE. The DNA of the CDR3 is TGTGCCAGCAGTGTACAGGGGGTCTCCTACAATGAGCAGTTCTTC. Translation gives CASSVQGVSYNEQFF.

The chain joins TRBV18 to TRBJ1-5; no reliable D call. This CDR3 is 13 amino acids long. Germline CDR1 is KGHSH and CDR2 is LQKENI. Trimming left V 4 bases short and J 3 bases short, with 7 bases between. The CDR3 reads CASSQATNQPQHF. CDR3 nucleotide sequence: TGTGCCAGCTCACAGGCTACCAATCAGCCCCAGCATTTT. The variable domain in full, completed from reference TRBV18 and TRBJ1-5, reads NAGVMQNPRHLVRRRGQEARLRCSPMKGHSHVYWYRQLPEEGLKFMVYLQKENIIDESGMPKERFSAEFPKEGPSILRIQQVVRGDSAAYFCASSQATNQPQHFGDGTRLSIL.

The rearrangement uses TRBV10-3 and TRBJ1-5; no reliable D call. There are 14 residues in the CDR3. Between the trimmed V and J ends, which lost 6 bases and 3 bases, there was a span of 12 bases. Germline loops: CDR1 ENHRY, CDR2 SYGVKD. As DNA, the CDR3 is TGTGCCATCAGCCTACCGGGAAACAATCAGCCCCAGCATTTT. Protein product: CAISLPGNNQPQHF.

The CDR3 sequence is CASSAASTDTQYF. The CDR3 nucleotides are TGTGCCAGCAGCGCCGCTAGCACAGATACGCAGTATTTT. This chain connects TRBV11-1 to TRBJ2-3; D gene uncertain. CDR1 and CDR2 (germline): SGHAT, FQDESV (reference sequence). The CDR3 is 13 amino acids. V gave up 5 bases and J gave up 0 bases, with 6 bases separating them.

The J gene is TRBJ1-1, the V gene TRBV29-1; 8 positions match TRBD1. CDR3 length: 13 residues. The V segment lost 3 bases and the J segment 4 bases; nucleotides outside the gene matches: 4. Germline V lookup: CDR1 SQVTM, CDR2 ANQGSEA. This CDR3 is CSVDITGGTEAFF. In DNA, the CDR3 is TGCAGCGTTGATATAACAGGGGGCACTGAAGCTTTCTTT.

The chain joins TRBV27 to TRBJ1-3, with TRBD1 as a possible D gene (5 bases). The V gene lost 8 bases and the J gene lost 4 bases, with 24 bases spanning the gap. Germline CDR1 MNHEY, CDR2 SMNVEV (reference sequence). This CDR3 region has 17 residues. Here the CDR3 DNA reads TGTGCCAGCGGTCTGACCGGGACCCCGGGGAGAGGAAACACCATATATTTT. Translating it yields CASGLTGTPGRGNTIYF.

The CDR3 here is CASGQTGTETQYF. The CDR3 bases are TGTGCCAGCGGTCAGACAGGAACGGAGACCCAGTACTTC. V is TRBV25-1 and J is TRBJ2-5; perhaps TRBD1 as D (6 bases). The CDR3 has 13 residues. Germline CDR1 reads MGHDK; CDR2 reads SYGVNS. Trimming removed 8 bases from V and 5 bases from J, with 15 bases in between.

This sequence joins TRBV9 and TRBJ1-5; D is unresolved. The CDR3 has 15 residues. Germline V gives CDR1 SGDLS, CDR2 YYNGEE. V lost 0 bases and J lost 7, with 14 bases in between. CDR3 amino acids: CASSVDDWDGQPQHF. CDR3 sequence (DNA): TGTGCCAGCAGCGTAGATGACTGGGATGGACAGCCCCAGCATTTT.

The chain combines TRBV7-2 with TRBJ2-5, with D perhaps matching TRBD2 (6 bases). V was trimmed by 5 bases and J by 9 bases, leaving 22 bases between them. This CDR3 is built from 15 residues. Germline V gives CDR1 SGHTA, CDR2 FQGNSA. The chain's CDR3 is CASSPRGRAGWAQYF. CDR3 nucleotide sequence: TGTGCCAGCAGCCCCCGCGGGCGGGCGGGGTGGGCCCAGTACTTC.

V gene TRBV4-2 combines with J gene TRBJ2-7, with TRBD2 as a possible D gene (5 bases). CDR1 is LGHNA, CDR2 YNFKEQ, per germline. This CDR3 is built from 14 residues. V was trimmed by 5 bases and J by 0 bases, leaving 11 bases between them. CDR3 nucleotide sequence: TGTGCCAGCAGCTTATTTGGGAGCTCCTACGAGCAGTACTTC. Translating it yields CASSLFGSSYEQYF.

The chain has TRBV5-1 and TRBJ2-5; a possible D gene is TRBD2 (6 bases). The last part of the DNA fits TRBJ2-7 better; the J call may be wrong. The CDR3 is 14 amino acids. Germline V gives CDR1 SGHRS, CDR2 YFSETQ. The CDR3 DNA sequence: TGCGCCAGCAGCACAAATAGCGGCTCCTACGAGCAGTACTTC. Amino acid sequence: CASSTNSGSYEQYF.

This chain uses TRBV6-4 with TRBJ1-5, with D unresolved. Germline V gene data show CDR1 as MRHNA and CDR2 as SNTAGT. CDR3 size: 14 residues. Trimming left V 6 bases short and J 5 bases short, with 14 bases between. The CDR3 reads CASSPRMGHQPQHF. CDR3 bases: TGTGCCAGCAGCCCCAGGATGGGCCATCAGCCCCAGCATTTT.

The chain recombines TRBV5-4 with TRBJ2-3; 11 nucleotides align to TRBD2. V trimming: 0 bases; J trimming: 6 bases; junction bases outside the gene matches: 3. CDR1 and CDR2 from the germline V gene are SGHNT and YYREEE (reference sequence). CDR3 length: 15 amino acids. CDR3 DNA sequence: TGTGCCAGCAGCTTGGGGCTAGCGGGGGGTGATACGCAGTATTTT. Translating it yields CASSLGLAGGDTQYF.

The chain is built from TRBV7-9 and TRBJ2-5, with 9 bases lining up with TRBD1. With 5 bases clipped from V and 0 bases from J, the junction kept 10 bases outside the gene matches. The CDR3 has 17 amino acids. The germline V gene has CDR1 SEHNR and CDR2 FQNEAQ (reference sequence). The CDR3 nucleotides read TGTGCCAGCAGCCATCCGGGACAGGGATTGTACCAAGAGACCCAGTACTTC. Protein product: CASSHPGQGLYQETQYF.

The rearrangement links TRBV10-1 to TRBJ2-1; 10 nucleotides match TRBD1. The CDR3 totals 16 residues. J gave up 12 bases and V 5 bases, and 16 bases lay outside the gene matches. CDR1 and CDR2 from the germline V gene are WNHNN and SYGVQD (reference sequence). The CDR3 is CASSSASGQGPSAQFF. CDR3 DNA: TGCGCCAGCAGTTCAGCTTCGGGACAGGGGCCTTCTGCGCAGTTCTTC.

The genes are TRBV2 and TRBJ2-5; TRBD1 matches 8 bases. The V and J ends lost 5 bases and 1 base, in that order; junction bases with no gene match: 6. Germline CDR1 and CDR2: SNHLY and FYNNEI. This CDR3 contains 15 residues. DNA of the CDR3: TGTGCCAGCAGTCCTCGACAGGGGATCCAAGAGACCCAGTACTTC. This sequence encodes CASSPRQGIQETQYF. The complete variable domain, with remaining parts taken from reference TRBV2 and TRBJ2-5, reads EPEVTQTPSHQVTQMGQEVILRCVPISNHLYFYWYRQILGQKVEFLVSFYNNEISEKSEIFDDQFSVERPDGSNFTLKIRSTKLEDSAMYFCASSPRQGIQETQYFGPGTRLLVL.